The entry below gives a single TCR beta chain sequence along with its context. Produced via immunoSEQ multiplex PCR; TCRdb's table is partial and in-frame only. The top ten hold 7.9% of the sample, which has approximately 140,000 clones, 85% to 90% seen once. The sample is drawn from a study of cytomegalovirus exposure and HLA in healthy donors. The CDR3 covers 14 residues. V trimming: 2 bases; J trimming: 5 bases; junction bases outside the gene matches: 3. Germline V gives CDR1 SGHRS, CDR2 YFSETQ. The clonotype was recovered from a woman aged 18-30 years in good health and CMV-seropositive. Sequenced: PBMCs. The chain joins TRBV5-1 to TRBJ1-4, with 7 nucleotides matching TRBD1. CDR3 protein: CASSFGRGNEKLFF. CDR3 nucleotides: TGCGCCAGCAGCTTTGGCAGGGGGAATGAAAAACTGTTTTTT.